The 26 T cell receptor beta chains reported below all come from one sample, sequenced in a study of T cell clonotyping in hematopoietic cell transplantation. Only in-frame clones appear in the TCRdb table, and some are missing; sequencing was by immunoSEQ multiplex PCR. The table records 7,000 to 8,500 clones, approximately 91% of them present only once. The sample was PBMCs, taken 30 days after allogeneic stem cell transplant. These receptors were collected from a female patient between 50 and 60 years old who had an allogeneic stem cell transplant from an unrelated donor, so the T cells may come from the graft donor. Some clones in this sample may be carry-over from other donors' samples.

This clone appeared a few times. The J gene is TRBJ1-2, the V gene TRBV6-5; D gene unclear. This CDR3 contains 11 residues. V was cut by 9 bases and J by 4 bases, with 9 bases left in between. Germline CDR1 is MNHEY and CDR2 is SVGAGI. CDR3 sequence reads: CASVGPYGYTF. In nucleotides, the CDR3 is TGTGCCAGTGTTGGTCCCTATGGCTACACCTTC.

The sample holds one count of this clone. The chain is built from TRBV7-2 and TRBJ2-5; 8 positions match TRBD1. CDR1 is SGHTA, CDR2 FQGNSA, per germline. This CDR3 contains 14 residues. The ends lost 4 bases at V and 6 bases at J; junction bases unmatched: 7. CDR3 region: CASSSGGGQQTQYF. The CDR3 DNA reads TGTGCCAGCAGCTCAGGGGGCGGGCAACAGACCCAGTACTTC.

The chain has TRBV30 and TRBJ2-5; 9 bases are a match to TRBD1. V gave up 4 bases and J gave up 7 bases; unmatched junction bases: 10. Germline V gene sequence: CDR1 GTSNPN, CDR2 SVGIG (reference sequence). The CDR3 runs 14 residues. Here the CDR3 reads CAWTAGTGITTQYF. The DNA for the CDR3 is TGTGCCTGGACCGCCGGGACAGGGATAACGACCCAGTACTTC.

This chain connects TRBV19 to TRBJ2-3; the D gene could be TRBD1 or TRBD2 (5 bases each). Trimming left V 7 bases short and J 4 bases short, with 9 bases between. Germline CDR1 and CDR2: LNHDA and SQIVND (reference sequence). CDR3 length: 12 amino acids. The CDR3 here is CASTGTADTQYF. Written as DNA, the CDR3 is TGTGCCAGTACAGGGACGGCAGATACGCAGTATTTT.

V and J are TRBV6-5 and TRBJ1-2; no reliable D call. Trimming removed 8 bases from V and 5 bases from J, with 9 bases in between. This CDR3 has 11 residues. Looked up from germline, CDR1 is MNHEY and CDR2 is SVGAGI. The CDR3 spells CASLHRYGYTF. For the CDR3, the DNA is TGTGCCAGCCTCCACAGATATGGCTACACCTTC.

The chain joins TRBV5-1 to TRBJ2-7, with TRBD1 matching over 11 bases. Unmatched junction bases numbered 5, after V lost 0 bases and J lost 3 bases. Germline values: CDR1 SGHRS, CDR2 YFSETQ. The CDR3 sequence is 16 residues long. The CDR3 DNA sequence: TGCGCCAGCAGCTTGGGAGGGACAGGGGGGGGCTACGAGCAGTACTTC. It yields the protein CASSLGGTGGGYEQYF.

The chain links TRBV29-1 to TRBJ1-2; D is undetermined. This CDR3 contains 11 residues. Trimming pared 6 bases from V and 5 bases from J, leaving 10 bases between. CDR1 and CDR2 (germline): SQVTM, ANQGSEA. The CDR3 reads CSVSVDYGYTF. CDR3 DNA: TGCAGCGTCTCCGTGGATTATGGCTACACCTTC.

The chain employs TRBV19 and TRBJ1-2; 10 nucleotides align to TRBD1. The V gene's germline CDR1 is LNHDA and CDR2 SQIVND (reference sequence). With 9 bases clipped from V and 6 bases from J, the junction kept 10 bases outside the gene matches. This CDR3 has 14 residues. The CDR3 coding sequence is TGTGCCAGCTCCGCCGGGACAGGGGTTGATGGCTACACCTTC. Its protein is CASSAGTGVDGYTF. Complete variable domain (other parts from reference TRBV19 and TRBJ1-2): DGGITQSPKYLFRKEGQNVTLSCEQNLNHDAMYWYRQDPGQGLRLIYYSQIVNDFQKGDIAEGYSVSREKKESFPLTVTSAQKNPTAFYLCASSAGTGVDGYTFGSGTRLTVV.

This chain links TRBV6-5 with TRBJ1-1; the D gene is possibly TRBD1 (5 bases). Between the trimmed V and J ends, which lost 0 bases and 11 bases, there was a span of 19 bases. There are 15 residues in the CDR3. The germline CDR1 and CDR2 sequences are MNHEY and SVGAGI. CDR3 DNA sequence: TGTGCCAGCAGTTACTCGATCCTCGGGGGGGGAAGGGCTTTCTTT. Translated, it gives CASSYSILGGGRAFF.

The chain couples TRBV5-1 to TRBJ2-2; 7 bases are shared with TRBD2. The CDR3 covers 15 residues. Germline V gene lookup returns CDR1 SGHRS and CDR2 YFSETQ. V was clipped by 1 base and J by 3 bases; unmatched bases: 3. The CDR3 spells CASSLMLADTGELFF. CDR3 DNA sequence: TGCGCCAGCAGCTTGATGCTAGCGGACACCGGGGAGCTGTTTTTT.

This clone appeared once. This chain connects TRBV7-2 to TRBJ1-3, with D unclear. Germline CDR1 reads SGHTA; CDR2 reads FQGNSA. Trimming left V 5 bases short and J 2 bases short, with 4 bases between. CDR3 length equals 12 residues. The CDR3 protein is CASSRTGNTIYF. In DNA, the CDR3 is TGTGCCAGCAGCCGAACTGGAAACACCATATATTTT.

The chain couples TRBV5-6 to TRBJ1-1, with D hard to call. The V end lost 3 bases, the J end lost 7 bases, and 13 bases lay between the germline ends. This CDR3 region has 13 residues. Germline CDR1 is SGHDT and CDR2 is YYEEEE. The CDR3 coding sequence is TGTGCCAGCAGCTGGACCGGGCTGGGTGAAGCTTTCTTT. Its protein is CASSWTGLGEAFF.

This clone was recorded once. The chain recombines TRBV4-1 with TRBJ2-3, with 7 bases matching TRBD1. The V gene's germline CDR1 is MGHRA and CDR2 YSYEKL. There are 16 residues in the CDR3. V lost 0 bases and J lost 3; bases outside the gene matches: 6. CDR3: CASSQDRGTATDTQYF. CDR3 nucleotide sequence: TGCGCCAGCAGCCAAGATAGAGGGACAGCTACAGATACGCAGTATTTT.

V is TRBV4-3 and J is TRBJ1-2, with no clear D. CDR1 is LGHNA, CDR2 YSLEER, per germline. The CDR3 sequence is 17 residues long. V lost 0 bases and J lost 5, with 19 bases in between. The CDR3 loop reads CASSQDRGDPTPYGYTF. CDR3 DNA: TGCGCCAGCAGCCAAGATCGTGGGGATCCCACGCCGTATGGCTACACCTTC.

This chain uses TRBV6-5 with TRBJ2-5; D is unclear. The CDR3 is 14 amino acids. The germline V and J ends were trimmed by 7 bases and 1 base, with 13 bases remaining between them. Germline V lookup: CDR1 MNHEY, CDR2 SVGAGI. The chain's CDR3 is CASKISLAQETQYF. The CDR3 region has the DNA TGTGCCAGCAAAATTTCTCTGGCCCAAGAGACCCAGTACTTC.

The chain combines TRBV4-1 with TRBJ2-3; D remains unclear. The V gene's germline CDR1 is MGHRA and CDR2 YSYEKL. This CDR3 contains 16 residues. Trimming cost V 0 bases and J 6 bases, with 16 bases left between them. The CDR3 loop reads CASSQDGRWGTDTQYF. The DNA of the CDR3 is TGCGCCAGCAGCCAAGATGGACGGTGGGGAACCGATACGCAGTATTTT.

The chain recombines TRBV7-2 with TRBJ2-2, with 14 positions matching TRBD2. CDR3 length: 16 amino acids. CDR1 is SGHTA and CDR2 is FQGNSA in the germline V gene. With 5 bases clipped from V and 5 bases from J, the junction kept 4 bases outside the gene matches. The CDR3 protein is CASSRLAGGRTGELFF. CDR3 bases: TGTGCCAGCAGCAGACTAGCGGGGGGGCGAACCGGGGAGCTGTTTTTT.

The rearrangement uses TRBV5-1 and TRBJ1-1; maybe TRBD1 (5 bases). This CDR3 comprises 14 residues. The germline V gene has CDR1 SGHRS and CDR2 YFSETQ. Trimming took 2 bases from V and 1 from J, leaving 9 bases between them. The CDR3 coding sequence is TGCGCCAGCAGCTTACGGACACAGAACACTGAAGCTTTCTTT. Protein: CASSLRTQNTEAFF.

The V gene is TRBV19, the J gene TRBJ2-1; 10 bases match TRBD2. The CDR3 totals 15 residues. Losses at the gene ends were 6 bases for V and 8 bases for J; bases not matched to a gene: 10. Germline CDR1 and CDR2: LNHDA and SQIVND (reference sequence). CDR3: CASRESASGRDEQFF. DNA for the CDR3: TGTGCCAGTAGAGAATCTGCTAGCGGGAGAGATGAGCAGTTCTTC.

The rearrangement joins TRBV11-3 to TRBJ2-5; possible D gene TRBD1, 6 bases. Deletions cut 5 bases from V and 3 bases from J, with 16 bases between. The CDR3 extends over 15 amino acids. Germline V lookup: CDR1 SGHNT, CDR2 YENEEA. The CDR3 DNA reads TGTGCCAGCAGCGCGTCAGGGGCTACCGAAGAGACCCAGTACTTC. This codes for CASSASGATEETQYF.

The chain combines TRBV7-2 with TRBJ1-1, with D maybe TRBD1 (6 bases). Trimming took off 6 bases at V and 3 bases at J, with 14 bases between the two ends. Germline CDR1 SGHTA, CDR2 FQGNSA. The length of the CDR3 is 14 residues. This chain's CDR3 is CASSRQALDTEAFF. DNA of the CDR3: TGTGCCAGCAGTCGACAGGCTTTGGACACTGAAGCTTTCTTT.

Written as DNA, the CDR3 is TGTGCCAGCAGCCCCCCACCTAGCGGGAGCTACCACGAGCAGTACTTC. Translated, it gives CASSPPPSGSYHEQYF. V and J are TRBV5-4 and TRBJ2-7; 10 bases fit TRBD2. Per germline, CDR1 SGHNT and CDR2 YYREEE (reference sequence). Trimming took 4 bases from V and 5 from J; bases not matched to a gene: 12. This CDR3 comprises 16 residues.

The gene calls are TRBV6-1 and TRBJ2-3; D is perhaps TRBD1 or TRBD2 (5 bases each). The CDR3 loop spans 14 amino acids. Trimming shortened V by 9 bases and J by 4 bases, and 17 bases separated the two germline ends. CDR1 and CDR2 (germline): MNHNS, SASEGT. In DNA form, the CDR3 reads TGTGCCAGTGCTAGGGGAAACGGGGCAGATACGCAGTATTTT. Translating gives CASARGNGADTQYF.

The chain links TRBV7-9 to TRBJ1-1; a possible D gene is TRBD1 (5 bases). The V gene's germline CDR1 is SEHNR and CDR2 FQNEAQ (reference sequence). Trimming pared 5 bases from V and 3 bases from J, leaving 22 bases between. CDR3 size: 17 residues. CDR3 sequence (DNA): TGTGCCAGCAGCCCCCGCCAAGGAGATATGGGGGACACTGAAGCTTTCTTT. As protein: CASSPRQGDMGDTEAFF.

This chain joins TRBV11-3 and TRBJ1-5; D perhaps matches TRBD1 (5 bases). Trimming pared 1 base from V and 1 base from J, leaving 5 bases between. Per germline, CDR1 SGHNT and CDR2 YENEEA. The CDR3 is 14 amino acids. The CDR3 DNA reads TGTGCCAGCAGCTTAGGACAGAGCAATCAGCCCCAGCATTTT. Translated: CASSLGQSNQPQHF.

This rearrangement joins TRBV25-1 to TRBJ2-1; D ambiguous. CDR1 is MGHDK and CDR2 is SYGVNS in the germline V gene. The CDR3 has 13 residues. V shed 3 bases and J shed 7 bases, with 10 bases lying between them. The CDR3 protein is CASSEPRLNEQFF. The CDR3 nucleotides are TGTGCCAGCAGTGAGCCCCGCCTAAATGAGCAGTTCTTC. Looking up the rest from reference TRBV25-1 and TRBJ2-1 gives the full variable domain: EADIYQTPRYLVIGTGKKITLECSQTMGHDKMYWYQQDPGMELHLIHYSYGVNSTEKGDLSSESTVSRIRTEHFPLTLESARPSHTSQYLCASSEPRLNEQFFGPGTRLTVL.